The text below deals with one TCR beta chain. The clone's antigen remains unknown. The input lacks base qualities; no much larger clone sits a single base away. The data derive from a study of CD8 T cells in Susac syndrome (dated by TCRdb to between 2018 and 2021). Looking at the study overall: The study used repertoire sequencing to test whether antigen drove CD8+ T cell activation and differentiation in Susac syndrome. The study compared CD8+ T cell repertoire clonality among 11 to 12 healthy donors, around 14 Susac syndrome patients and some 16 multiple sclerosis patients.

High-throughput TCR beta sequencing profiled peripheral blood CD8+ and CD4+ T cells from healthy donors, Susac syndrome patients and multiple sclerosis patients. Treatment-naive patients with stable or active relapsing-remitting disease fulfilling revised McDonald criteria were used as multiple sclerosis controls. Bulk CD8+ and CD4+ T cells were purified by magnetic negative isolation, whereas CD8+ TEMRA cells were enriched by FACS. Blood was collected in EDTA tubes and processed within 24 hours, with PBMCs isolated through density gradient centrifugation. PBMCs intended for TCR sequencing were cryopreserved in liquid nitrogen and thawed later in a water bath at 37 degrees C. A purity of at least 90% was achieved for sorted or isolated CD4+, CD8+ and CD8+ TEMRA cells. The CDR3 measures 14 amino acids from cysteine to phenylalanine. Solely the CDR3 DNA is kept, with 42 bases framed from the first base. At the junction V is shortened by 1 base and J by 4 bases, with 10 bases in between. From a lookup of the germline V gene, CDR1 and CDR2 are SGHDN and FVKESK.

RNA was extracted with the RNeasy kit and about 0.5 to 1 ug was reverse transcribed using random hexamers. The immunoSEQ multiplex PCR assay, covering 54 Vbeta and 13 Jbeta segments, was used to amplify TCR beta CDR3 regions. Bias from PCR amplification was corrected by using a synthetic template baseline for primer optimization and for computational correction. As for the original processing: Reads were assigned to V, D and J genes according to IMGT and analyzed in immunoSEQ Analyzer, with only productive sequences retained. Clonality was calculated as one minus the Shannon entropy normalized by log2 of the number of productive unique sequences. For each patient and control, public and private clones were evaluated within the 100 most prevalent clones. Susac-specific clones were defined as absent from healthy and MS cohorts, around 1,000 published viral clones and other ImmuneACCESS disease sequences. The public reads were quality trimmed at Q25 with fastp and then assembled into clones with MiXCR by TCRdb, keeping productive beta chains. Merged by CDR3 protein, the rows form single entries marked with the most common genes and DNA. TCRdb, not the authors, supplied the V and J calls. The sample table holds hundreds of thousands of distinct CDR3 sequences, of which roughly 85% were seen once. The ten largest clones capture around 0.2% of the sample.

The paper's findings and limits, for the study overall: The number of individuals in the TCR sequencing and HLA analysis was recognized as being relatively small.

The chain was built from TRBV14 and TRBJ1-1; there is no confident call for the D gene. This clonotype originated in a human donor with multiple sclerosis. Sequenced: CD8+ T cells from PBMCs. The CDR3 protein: CASSQGASPTEAFF. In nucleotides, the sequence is TGTGCCAGCAGCCAAGGTGCCTCTCCCACTGAAGCTTTCTTT.